These 27 T cell receptor beta chains came from one sample sequenced in a study of identical twins (TCRdb year 2016). The library relied on 5' RACE. Sequenced on an Illumina HiSeq 2000. Through fastp at Q25 and MiXCR, TCRdb rebuilt clones from the public reads, retaining in-frame beta chains. One record per CDR3 amino acid sequence lists the most common genes and DNA. The sample records approximately 890,000 distinct CDR3 sequences, around an eighth of which are singletons. In total, the top ten clones hold about 1.6% of the sample. These data were likewise used in another study, on yellow fever vaccine responses in identical twins.

The specimen was PBMCs. The source of these receptors is a woman between 18 and 30 years old in good health.

The table lists this clonotype with many counts. The chain combines TRBV20-1 with TRBJ1-4; D not certain. The CDR3 runs to 12 residues. Germline V gene sequence: CDR1 DFQATT, CDR2 SNEGSKA (reference sequence). V lost 6 bases to trimming and J lost 3 bases, with 8 bases between them. The CDR3 DNA sequence: TGCAGTGCCACCCTCCCTAATGAAAAACTGTTTTTT. It encodes CSATLPNEKLFF.

A few counts support this clonotype. The chain joins TRBV5-6 to TRBJ1-1; D remains unclear. The V gene's germline CDR1 is SGHDT and CDR2 YYEEEE. The CDR3 loop spans 15 amino acids. V lost 1 base, J lost 0 bases, and 10 bases lay in between. The CDR3 here is CASSLQNRMNTEAFF. Written as DNA, the CDR3 is TGTGCCAGCAGCTTGCAGAATCGGATGAACACTGAAGCTTTCTTT.

This clonotype was observed a handful of times. The chain carries TRBV7-8 and TRBJ2-7, with D perhaps TRBD1 or TRBD2 (6 bases each). Germline V gene data show CDR1 as SGHVS and CDR2 as FQNEAQ. The CDR3 extends over 19 amino acids. Trimming took off 1 base at V and 3 bases at J, with 25 bases between the two ends. CDR3 bases: TGTGCCAGCAGCTTAGAGGGGGGCAGTCCTATACTACCCCTCTACGAGCAGTACTTC. This sequence encodes CASSLEGGSPILPLYEQYF.

The chain links TRBV11-1 to TRBJ2-4; 7 nucleotides align to TRBD1. J gave up 0 bases and V 5 bases, and 13 bases lay outside the gene matches. The CDR3 runs 18 residues. Germline CDR1 SGHAT, CDR2 FQDESV (reference sequence). The CDR3 protein is CASSPGQVTILAKNIQYF. The CDR3 DNA reads as TGTGCCAGCAGCCCAGGACAGGTCACCATACTAGCCAAAAACATTCAGTACTTC.

The J gene is TRBJ2-5, the V gene TRBV6-1; D perhaps matches TRBD1 (6 bases). V shed 5 bases and J shed 4 bases, with 14 bases lying between them. Germline V lookup: CDR1 MNHNS, CDR2 SASEGT. This CDR3 is built from 14 residues. The CDR3 DNA sequence: TGTGCCAGCAGTCCTACAGGGTCTCGAGAGACCCAGTACTTC. Its protein product is CASSPTGSRETQYF.

The table lists this clonotype with a few counts. The rearrangement uses TRBV20-1 and TRBJ1-1; D possibly corresponds to TRBD1 (5 bases). This CDR3 comprises 13 residues. V gave up 6 bases and J gave up 1 base, with 12 bases separating them. Germline V gives CDR1 DFQATT, CDR2 SNEGSKA (reference sequence). The CDR3 protein is CSARGFRNTEAFF. The DNA for the CDR3 is TGCAGTGCCCGGGGGTTCCGGAACACTGAAGCTTTCTTT.

The chain joins TRBV29-1 to TRBJ2-1; no firm D call. From germline, CDR1 is SQVTM and CDR2 ANQGSEA. CDR3 length: 15 amino acids. Deletions cut 2 bases from V and 0 bases from J, with 11 bases between. In DNA form, the CDR3 reads TGCAGCGTTGAACTGGTACTTAGCTCCTACAATGAGCAGTTCTTC. It encodes CSVELVLSSYNEQFF.

The rearrangement uses TRBV20-1 and TRBJ2-3; 9 bases are a match to TRBD2. The ends lost 0 bases at V and 5 bases at J; junction bases unmatched: 6. This CDR3 is built from 15 residues. Germline CDR1 DFQATT, CDR2 SNEGSKA (reference sequence). The CDR3, as DNA: TGCAGTGCTAGAGATGGCGGGAGGGGAATAGATACGCAGTATTTT. Encoded protein: CSARDGGRGIDTQYF.

The CDR3 nucleotides are TGTGCCAGCTCACCACCGGGACAGATCTCCTACGAGCAGTACTTC. The encoded protein is CASSPPGQISYEQYF. The chain employs TRBV18 and TRBJ2-7; 7 nucleotides align to TRBD1. The ends lost 0 bases at V and 0 bases at J; junction bases unmatched: 2. In germline, CDR1 is KGHSH, CDR2 LQKENI. The CDR3 contains 15 residues.

Ten or more counts support this clonotype. The chain employs TRBV9 and TRBJ2-6, with D perhaps TRBD2 (6 bases). V lost 7 bases to trimming and J lost 3 bases, with 8 bases between them. The CDR3 is 13 amino acids. From germline, CDR1 is SGDLS and CDR2 YYNGEE. The CDR3 sequence is CASRGFGANVLTF. The CDR3 region has the DNA TGTGCCAGCCGGGGGTTTGGGGCCAACGTCCTGACTTTC.

This clonotype was picked up a small number of times. A read error may account for a junction end that differs from germline. The chain employs TRBV4-2 and TRBJ2-1; 9 bases match TRBD2. The CDR3 sequence is 14 residues long. Per the germline V gene, CDR1 is LGHNA and CDR2 is YNFKEQ. CDR3 in DNA: TGTGCCAGCAGCCAAGATCGACTAGCGGCCATCGAACTCTTC. Its translation is CASSQDRLAAIELF.

The V call is TRBV12-3 or TRBV12-4, the J call TRBJ1-2; TRBD1 might be the D (6 bases). Trimming shortened V by 7 bases and J by 4 bases, and 19 bases separated the two germline ends. CDR3 length: 15 amino acids. CDR3 sequence (DNA): TGTGCCAGCACCCCTAGCCGGGGGGCTGGCTATGGCTACACCTTC. Amino acid sequence: CASTPSRGAGYGYTF.

The V gene is TRBV7-9, the J gene TRBJ2-1; D is possibly TRBD2 (6 bases). The CDR3 spans 15 residues. V gave up 6 bases and J gave up 2 bases, with 14 bases separating them. Germline CDR1 SEHNR, CDR2 FQNEAQ (reference sequence). The CDR3 DNA reads as TGTGCCAGCAGACCCGACACGGGGGCCTACAATGAGCAGTTCTTC. Translation: CASRPDTGAYNEQFF.

This chain connects TRBV6-5 to TRBJ2-7, with D possibly being TRBD1 or TRBD2 (5 bases each). This CDR3 comprises 14 residues. Looked up from germline, CDR1 is MNHEY and CDR2 is SVGAGI. The V gene lost 4 bases and the J gene lost 5 bases, with 15 bases spanning the gap. The CDR3 sequence is CASSLRGPSDEQYF. CDR3 DNA: TGTGCCAGCAGTTTAAGGGGACCGAGCGACGAGCAGTACTTC.

The chain links TRBV28 to TRBJ1-2; unclear D gene. Germline-derived CDR1 and CDR2 are MDHEN and SYDVKM. V was clipped by 3 bases and J by 4 bases, with 15 bases between them. This CDR3 is built from 15 residues. CDR3 bases: TGTGCCAGCAGTTTTTCAGCAACGATCGGCTATGGCTACACCTTC. It yields the protein CASSFSATIGYGYTF.

This clonotype showed up just a few times. J is TRBJ2-1 and V is TRBV20-1, with D perhaps TRBD1 (6 bases). This CDR3 has 16 residues. Germline V gene sequence: CDR1 DFQATT, CDR2 SNEGSKA (reference sequence). V lost 0 bases and J 6 bases, leaving 18 bases between the germline ends. CDR3 region: CSARDLKAGVGNEQFF. In DNA form, the CDR3 reads TGCAGTGCTAGAGATCTTAAGGCAGGGGTAGGCAATGAGCAGTTCTTC.

The V call is TRBV13, the J call TRBJ2-7; 9 positions agree with TRBD1. Per germline, CDR1 PRHDT and CDR2 FYEKMQ (reference sequence). The CDR3 is 15 amino acids. The ends lost 1 base at V and 5 bases at J; junction bases unmatched: 6. The CDR3 region has the DNA TGTGCCAGCAGCTTAGCCGGGACAGGGCTCAACGAGCAGTACTTC. Residues: CASSLAGTGLNEQYF.

This clonotype was recorded a few times. This chain links TRBV5-1 with TRBJ2-4; 8 nucleotides align to TRBD2. V lost 0 bases to trimming and J lost 0 bases; unmatched junction nucleotides: 8. CDR1 and CDR2 (germline): SGHRS, YFSETQ. The CDR3 runs 18 residues. CDR3 bases: TGCGCCAGCAGCTTGGTTAGCGGGACGGGGCTAGCCAAAAACATTCAGTACTTC. Amino acid sequence: CASSLVSGTGLAKNIQYF. Full variable domain (rest looked up from reference TRBV5-1 and TRBJ2-4): KAGVTQTPRYLIKTRGQQVTLSCSPISGHRSVSWYQQTPGQGLQFLFEYFSETQRNKGNFPGRFSGRQFSNSRSEMNVSTLELGDSALYLCASSLVSGTGLAKNIQYFGAGTRLSVL.

In its sample, this clonotype was seen a few times. The CDR3 nucleotides are TGCAGCGCTCAGGGGGGCCAAGAGACCCAGTACTTC. Protein: CSAQGGQETQYF. This sequence joins TRBV29-1 and TRBJ2-5, with D maybe TRBD1 (7 bases). The CDR3 covers 12 residues. Germline-derived CDR1 and CDR2 are SQVTM and ANQGSEA. V was trimmed by 7 bases and J by 1 base, leaving 10 bases between them.

This clonotype was seen many times. V and J are TRBV20-1 and TRBJ1-1; tentatively, D is TRBD1 (5 bases). This CDR3 comprises 14 residues. Trimming removed 3 bases at V and 0 bases at J, with 11 bases between. CDR1 and CDR2 from the germline V gene are DFQATT and SNEGSKA (reference sequence). This CDR3 is CSASSRQMNTEAFF. In nucleotides, the CDR3 is TGCAGTGCTAGTAGTCGACAGATGAACACTGAAGCTTTCTTT.

The chain's CDR3 is CASSPLGRETQYF. The CDR3 coding sequence is TGCGCCAGCAGCCCTTTGGGAAGGGAGACCCAGTACTTC. The V call is TRBV5-1, the J call TRBJ2-5; no clear D gene. Germline V gene lookup returns CDR1 SGHRS and CDR2 YFSETQ. The V end was cut by 4 bases, the J end by 5 bases, with 12 bases between. The CDR3 loop spans 13 amino acids.

This clonotype was detected a few times. The V call is TRBV12-5, the J call TRBJ2-3, with 11 bases aligning to TRBD1. CDR1 LGHNT and CDR2 FRNRAP come from the germline V gene. This CDR3 is built from 15 residues. V lost 6 bases and J lost 2; bases outside the gene matches: 4. CDR3 protein: CASGPGQGATDTQYF. The CDR3 bases are TGTGCTAGTGGACCTGGACAGGGGGCCACAGATACGCAGTATTTT. The whole variable domain, filled in from reference TRBV12-5 and TRBJ2-3, reads DARVTQTPRHKVTEMGQEVTMRCQPILGHNTVFWYRQTMMQGLELLAYFRNRAPLDDSGMPKDRFSAEMPDATLATLKIQPSEPRDSAVYFCASGPGQGATDTQYFGPGTRLTVL.

This clonotype was seen repeatedly, ten times or more. The chain recombines TRBV27 with TRBJ2-5; D is undetermined. V lost 10 bases to trimming and J lost 2 bases, with 14 bases between them. The CDR3 is made up of 13 amino acids. Germline lookup yields CDR1 MNHEY and CDR2 SMNVEV (reference sequence). CDR3 bases: TGTGCCACTAAGGATAGGAAACAAGAGACCCAGTACTTC. It yields the protein CATKDRKQETQYF.

J is TRBJ2-1 and V is TRBV20-1; 8 bases line up with TRBD2. CDR3 size: 16 residues. Trimming at V came to 3 bases and at J to 0 bases, leaving 7 bases not matched to a gene. Germline values: CDR1 DFQATT, CDR2 SNEGSKA (reference sequence). This CDR3 is CSARFGSGSSYNEQFF. CDR3 in DNA: TGCAGTGCTAGGTTCGGGAGCGGGAGCTCCTACAATGAGCAGTTCTTC.

The chain joins TRBV6-5 to TRBJ2-2, with D tentatively TRBD2 (6 bases). This CDR3 has 16 amino acids. CDR1 and CDR2 (germline): MNHEY, SVGAGI. Trimming took 4 bases from V and 2 from J, leaving 14 bases between them. CDR3 in DNA: TGTGCCAGCAGTTTTACCGGGAGACCAAACACCGGGGAGCTGTTTTTT. Translated, it gives CASSFTGRPNTGELFF.

Only a few counts were recorded for this clonotype. The gene calls are TRBV2 and TRBJ1-1; maybe TRBD1 (5 bases). CDR3 length: 12 amino acids. Germline assignment: CDR1 SNHLY and CDR2 FYNNEI. V lost 4 bases and J 6 bases, leaving 9 bases between the germline ends. The DNA for the CDR3 is TGTGCCAGCAGTGCTAGGGGCCCTGAAGCTTTCTTT. Its translation is CASSARGPEAFF.

This clonotype was recorded many times. V is TRBV12-3 or TRBV12-4 and J is TRBJ1-1; TRBD1 aligns across 7 bases. J was trimmed by 1 base and V by 6 bases; bases with no gene match: 2. This CDR3 spans 13 amino acids. This CDR3 reads CASRGQPNTEAFF. The CDR3 region has the DNA TGTGCCAGCAGGGGACAGCCGAACACTGAAGCTTTCTTT.